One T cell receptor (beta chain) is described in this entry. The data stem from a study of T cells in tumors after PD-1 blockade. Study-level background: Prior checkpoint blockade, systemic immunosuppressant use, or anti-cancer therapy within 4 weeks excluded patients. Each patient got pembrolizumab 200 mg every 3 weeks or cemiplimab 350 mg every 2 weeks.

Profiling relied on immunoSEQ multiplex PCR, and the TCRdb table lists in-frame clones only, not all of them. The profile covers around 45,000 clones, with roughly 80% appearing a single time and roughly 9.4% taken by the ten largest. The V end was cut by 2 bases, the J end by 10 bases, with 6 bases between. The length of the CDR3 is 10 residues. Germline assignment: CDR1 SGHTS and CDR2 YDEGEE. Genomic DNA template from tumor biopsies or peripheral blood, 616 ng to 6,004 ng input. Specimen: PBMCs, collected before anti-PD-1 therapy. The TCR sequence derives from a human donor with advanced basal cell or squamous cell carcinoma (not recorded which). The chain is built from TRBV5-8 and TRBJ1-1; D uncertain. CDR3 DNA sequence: TGTGCCAGCAGCTTTACAGTAGCTTTCTTT. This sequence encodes CASSFTVAFF.